Listed below are T cell receptor beta chains from one sample, sequenced in a study of cytomegalovirus exposure and HLA in healthy donors. The data were produced by immunoSEQ multiplex PCR, yet TCRdb's version contains in-frame clones alone and is incomplete. The sample carries 150,000 to 180,000 clones, about 70% recorded once. The sequencing input was PBMCs. These TCRs come from a man aged 18 to 30 in good health and CMV-seronegative. CDR3s include the opening cysteine and the closing phenylalanine or tryptophan. Fields, in order: D gene, V gene, J gene, clone size, CDR3 protein, CDR3 DNA. A D gene is named only where the DNA matches it firmly. Clone size, where shown, is once, few, many, or a class for clones that have expanded.

>NA|TRBV6-5|TRBJ2-7|NA
CASSRQVLYEQYF
TGTGCCAGCAGTCGACAGGTTTTATACGAGCAGTACTTC
>TRBD1|TRBV7-8|TRBJ2-7|NA
CASSPRQGHHSHEQYF
TGTGCCAGCAGTCCACGACAGGGACACCACTCACACGAGCAGTACTTC
>NA|TRBV5-1|TRBJ1-3|NA
CASSAQGTPLGNTIYF
TGCGCCAGCAGCGCACAGGGTACCCCACTGGGAAACACCATATATTTT
>NA|TRBV2|TRBJ2-1|NA
CASAPTASYNEQFF
TGTGCCAGCGCTCCGACAGCTAGCTACAATGAGCAGTTCTTC
>TRBD1|TRBV18|TRBJ2-7|NA
CASSPSTGNYEQYF
TGTGCCAGCTCCCCCTCGACAGGGAATTACGAGCAGTACTTC
>TRBD1|TRBV7-8|TRBJ1-6|NA
CASSPGTGPNNSPLHF
TGTGCCAGCAGCCCGGGGACAGGGCCCAATAATTCACCCCTCCACTTT
>TRBD1|TRBV9|TRBJ2-1|few
CASSVGGTGAYNEQFF
TGTGCCAGCAGCGTAGGCGGGACAGGGGCCTACAATGAGCAGTTCTTC
>TRBD1|TRBV7-2|TRBJ1-2|NA
CASSTGGGIYGYTF
TGTGCCAGCAGCACAGGGGGAGGCATCTATGGCTACACCTTC
>TRBD1|TRBV19|TRBJ1-5|NA
CASSTRTGVSNQPQHF
TGTGCCAGTAGTACTCGGACAGGTGTAAGCAATCAGCCCCAGCATTTT
>NA|TRBV4-3|TRBJ2-5|NA
CASSPGRGSQETQYF
TGCGCCAGCAGTCCCGGTCGGGGGTCCCAAGAGACCCAGTACTTC
>TRBD1|TRBV6-6|TRBJ1-1|few
CASTTNRGQGTEAFF
TGTGCCAGCACCACTAACAGGGGTCAGGGCACTGAAGCTTTCTTT
>NA|TRBV10-2|TRBJ1-5|NA
CASARRDLQPQHF
TGCGCCAGCGCCCGACGGGATTTGCAGCCCCAGCATTTT
>NA|TRBV4-2|TRBJ2-3|few
CASSQGMGLAQYF
TGTGCCAGCAGCCAGGGGATGGGGCTCGCGCAGTATTTT
>TRBD1|TRBV30|TRBJ1-2|NA
CAWSVQGARNYGYTF
TGTGCCTGGAGTGTGCAGGGGGCGAGGAACTATGGCTACACCTTC
>NA|TRBV4-1|TRBJ2-1|NA
CASSHLESPEQFF
TGCGCCAGCAGCCACCTAGAATCCCCCGAGCAGTTCTTC
>NA|TRBV5-4|TRBJ2-5|NA
CASSPTWQKETQYF
TGTGCCAGCAGCCCAACCTGGCAGAAAGAGACCCAGTACTTC
>TRBD1|TRBV19|TRBJ1-6|NA
CASSLHRGESPLHF
TGTGCCAGTAGTCTCCACAGGGGGGAGTCACCCCTCCACTTT
>NA|TRBV10-2|TRBJ2-7|NA
CASSETTSYEQYF
TGCGCCAGCAGTGAGACGACTAGCTACGAGCAGTACTTC
>TRBD2|TRBV6-5|TRBJ2-3|few
CASRSGLGGDTQYF
TGTGCCAGCAGATCGGGACTAGGGGGGGATACGCAGTATTTT
>NA|TRBV7-2|TRBJ1-2|NA
CASSFFGDSDYGYTF
TGTGCCAGCAGCTTCTTTGGTGACTCAGACTATGGCTACACCTTC
>TRBD1|TRBV5-1|TRBJ2-3|NA
CASGPGQSTDTQYF
TGCGCCAGCGGACCGGGACAGAGCACAGATACGCAGTATTTT
>NA|TRBV19|TRBJ1-1|NA
CASNFAGTEAFF
TGTGCCAGTAACTTTGCGGGGACTGAAGCTTTCTTT
>TRBD1|TRBV14|TRBJ1-1|NA
CASSPGTGGGRRFF
TGTGCCAGCAGCCCCGGGACAGGGGGCGGCCGTCGCTTCTTT
>TRBD1|TRBV6-1|TRBJ1-2|NA
CASSEQAGGVVDGYTF
TGTGCCAGCAGTGAACAGGCAGGGGGCGTCGTTGATGGCTACACCTTC
>NA|TRBV28|TRBJ1-5|NA
CASTPGRVGDQPQHF
TGTGCCAGCACCCCGGGGAGGGTTGGGGATCAGCCCCAGCATTTT
>NA|TRBV28|TRBJ2-7|few
CASTPTQGADEQYF
TGTGCCAGCACCCCCACACAGGGAGCTGACGAGCAGTACTTC
>NA|TRBV4-1|TRBJ1-6|NA
CASSQVPGNNSPLHF
TGCGCCAGCAGCCAAGTCCCGGGGAATAATTCACCCCTCCACTTT